Included here is one T cell receptor beta chain sequence, with context. Its antigen is not known. The entry originates in a study of graft-versus-host responses after intestinal transplantation. Only in-frame clones appear in the TCRdb table, and some are missing; sequencing was by immunoSEQ multiplex PCR. This sample yields about 130,000 clones, of which approximately 94% are seen a single time; around 0.16% belongs to the top ten. This specimen consisted of unstimulated CD4+ T cells sorted from spleen or lymph node cells, obtained before intestinal transplant. The sequence derives from a human donor who received an intestinal transplant.

The CDR3 DNA follows: TGTGCCAGTAGTACGGGACTATCCACCGGGGAGCTGTTTTTT. It specifies CASSTGLSTGELFF. The chain employs TRBV19 and TRBJ2-2; 7 bases agree with TRBD2. CDR1 is LNHDA, CDR2 SQIVND, per germline (reference sequence). This CDR3 has 14 amino acids. V lost 4 bases, J lost 4 bases, and 3 bases stayed unmatched.